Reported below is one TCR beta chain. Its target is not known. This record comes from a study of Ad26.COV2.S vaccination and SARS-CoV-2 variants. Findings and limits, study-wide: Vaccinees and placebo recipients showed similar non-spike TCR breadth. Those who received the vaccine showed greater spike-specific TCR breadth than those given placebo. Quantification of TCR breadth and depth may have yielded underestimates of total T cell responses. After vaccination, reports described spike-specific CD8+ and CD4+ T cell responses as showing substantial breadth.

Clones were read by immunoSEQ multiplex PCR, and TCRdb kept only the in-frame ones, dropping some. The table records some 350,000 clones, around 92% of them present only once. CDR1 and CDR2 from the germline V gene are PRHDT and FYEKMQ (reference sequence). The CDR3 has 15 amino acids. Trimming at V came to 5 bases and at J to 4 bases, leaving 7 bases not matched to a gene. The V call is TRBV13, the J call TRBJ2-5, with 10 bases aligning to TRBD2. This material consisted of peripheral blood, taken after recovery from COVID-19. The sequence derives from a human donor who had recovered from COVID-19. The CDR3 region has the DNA TGTGCCAGCAGCCCAGTGGGACTAGCGTCAGAGACCCAGTACTTC. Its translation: CASSPVGLASETQYF.